A selection of T cell receptor beta chains follows, all from one sample in a study of tumor-infiltrating lymphocytes in primary liver carcinoma. TCRdb itself ran the multiplex PCR reads through MiXCR, one entry per CDR3 protein. The sample lists fewer than 85,000 distinct CDR3 sequences; 69% were seen once. The sequenced sample was tumor-adjacent normal liver tissue. The receptors here all came from a man aged 40-50 years with primary liver carcinoma and hepatitis B virus infection. Both conserved end residues are part of each CDR3. D genes are given only for firm matches. For some rows the clone size is stated as once, few or many, or as a class when expanded; others skip it.

size	V	J	D	DNA	CDR3
NA	TRBV6-6	TRBJ1-5	TRBD1	TGTGCGAGCAGCGACAGGGGTAGCAATCAGCCCCAGCGTTTT	CASSDRGSNQPQRF
many	TRBV6-1	TRBJ1-5	NA	TGTGCCAGCAGGATGGGAGTCTATAGCAATCAGCCCCAGCATTTT	CASRMGVYSNQPQHF
NA	TRBV29-1	TRBJ1-2	NA	TGCAGCGTTCGGTCCGGGGATGGCTACACCTTC	CSVRSGDGYTF
NA	TRBV28	TRBJ2-7	NA	TGTGCCAGCAGTCGTGACGGGGGAACCTACGAGCAGTACTTC	CASSRDGGTYEQYF
NA	TRBV6-2/TRBV6-3	TRBJ2-3	NA	TGTACCAGCAGCTTCCTAGGACGGCTTGGGGGAGATACGCAGTATTTT	CTSSFLGRLGGDTQYF
NA	TRBV4-1	TRBJ2-1	NA	TGCGCCAGCAGCCGGCTGAATGGAACTGTGGATGAGCAGTTCTTC	CASSRLNGTVDEQFF
NA	TRBV20-1	TRBJ2-5	TRBD2	TGCAGTGCTACCGTAATAGCGGGACAAGAGACCCAGTACTTC	CSATVIAGQETQYF
few	TRBV9	TRBJ2-4	NA	TGTGCCAGCAGCGTAGGGGGGCGAGCCAAAAACATTCAGTACTTC	CASSVGGRAKNIQYF
NA	TRBV6-1	TRBJ2-2	TRBD1	TGTGCCAGCAGTGAAGGGAAACAGGGGGATACCACCGGGAAGCTGTTTTTT	CASSEGKQGDTTGKLFF
NA	TRBV29-1	TRBJ2-7	NA	TGCAGCGTACCAGTTACAGGGAGCGAGGGCGAGCAGTACTTC	CSVPVTGSEGEQYF
NA	TRBV6-2/TRBV6-3	TRBJ2-5	NA	TGTGTCAGCAGTTACTGGGCCCAAGAGACCCAGTACTTC	CVSSYWAQETQYF
few	TRBV7-8	TRBJ2-1	NA	TGTGCCAGTAGCTTGTTAGGGGGTGGCGGGAGAACCAATGAGCAGTTCTTT	CASSLLGGGGRTNEQFF
many	TRBV12-3/TRBV12-4	TRBJ2-1	NA	TGTGCCAGCCAATTTGGCGGAGGCAATGAGCAGTTCTTC	CASQFGGGNEQFF
NA	TRBV5-1	TRBJ1-2	NA	TGCGCCAGCAGCTTGACGGGTTTCGCTGAGTATGGCTACACCTTT	CASSLTGFAEYGYTF
NA	TRBV7-9	TRBJ1-1	NA	TGTGCCAGCAGCACTCCACTTCGGGGGGCCGTAGACACTGAAGCTTTCTTT	CASSTPLRGAVDTEAFF
once	TRBV24-1	TRBJ2-3	TRBD1	TGTGCCACCAGTGATTCTGGACAGGGGGTTCAGCCCCAGTATTTT	CATSDSGQGVQPQYF
NA	TRBV11-3	TRBJ2-7	NA	TGCGCCAGCAGCTTAACACGCAGCGGCGAGCAGTACTTC	CASSLTRSGEQYF
once	TRBV6-6	TRBJ2-2	NA	TGTGCCAGCACCCCAAGAAGTTGGGTCACGGACAAGAGTGAGCGGTTTTTT	CASTPRSWVTDKSERFF
NA	TRBV5-1	TRBJ2-2	NA	TGCGCCAGCCAGGGCCCCGCGAACACCAGGGAGCTGTTTTTT	CASQGPANTRELFF
NA	TRBV29-1	TRBJ2-7	NA	TGCAGCGGAAGGGTTCCCTACGAGCAGTACTTC	CSGRVPYEQYF
NA	TRBV6-1	TRBJ2-6	NA	TGCGCCAGCAGTGTGACGGCCGATGGGGCCAAGGTCCTGACTTTC	CASSVTADGAKVLTF
NA	TRBV12-3/TRBV12-4	TRBJ2-7	NA	TGTGCCATCAGTTTCTCAAGGGTGAATCGGGAGCGTTTATCCTACGAGCAATACTTC	CAISFSRVNRERLSYEQYF
NA	TRBV11-2	TRBJ2-7	TRBD2	TGTGCTAGCAGCTACATTCTAGCGGGGCCCAGGGAACAGTACTTC	CASSYILAGPREQYF
NA	TRBV6-1	TRBJ1-5	NA	TGTAGCAGCAGTGAAATCTCATATAGCAATCAGCCCCAGCATTTT	CSSSEISYSNQPQHF
NA	TRBV11-2	TRBJ2-7	TRBD1	TGTGCCTGCAGCCTAGGGACAGGAGGGCCCCACGAGCAGTACTTC	CACSLGTGGPHEQYF
NA	TRBV7-8	TRBJ2-1	NA	TGTGCCGGCAGCCCGCTTGGAGGCTCAGCGGTTTCCTACTATGAGCAGTTCTTC	CAGSPLGGSAVSYYEQFF
NA	TRBV11-2	TRBJ2-7	TRBD1	TGTGACAGCAGCATAGTTGAGTCGAGACAGGGGGCCTCCTACGGGCAGTACTTC	CDSSIVESRQGASYGQYF